This T cell receptor beta chain was sequenced in a study of blood T cell repertoires in COVID-19. Across the study: Collection of acute and convalescent COVID-19 samples took place in the United States, Italy and Spain. From T cells, B-cell-depleted T cells, or PBMCs came the material, which was cDNA or gDNA.

V was pared by 6 bases and J by 4 bases, with 7 bases of the junction left unmatched. The CDR3 runs 14 residues. CDR1 is MNHEY and CDR2 is SVGAGI in the germline V gene. Per the original methods: It was from reference gene primer amplification that nucleated cell counts were estimated. Produced via immunoSEQ multiplex PCR; TCRdb's table is partial and in-frame only. From that table come the V and J calls and clone size; the DNA was used to work out D and trimming. The repertoire holds 110,000 or so clones, with about 90% as singletons. The rearrangement uses TRBV6-5 and TRBJ1-1; 8 bases are a match to TRBD1. The sequence was obtained from a human donor in a cohort sampled during active COVID-19. What was sequenced was peripheral blood. The CDR3 spells CASRSGGGSTEAFF. The CDR3 DNA follows: TGTGCCAGCAGGTCAGGGGGCGGGTCCACTGAAGCTTTCTTT.